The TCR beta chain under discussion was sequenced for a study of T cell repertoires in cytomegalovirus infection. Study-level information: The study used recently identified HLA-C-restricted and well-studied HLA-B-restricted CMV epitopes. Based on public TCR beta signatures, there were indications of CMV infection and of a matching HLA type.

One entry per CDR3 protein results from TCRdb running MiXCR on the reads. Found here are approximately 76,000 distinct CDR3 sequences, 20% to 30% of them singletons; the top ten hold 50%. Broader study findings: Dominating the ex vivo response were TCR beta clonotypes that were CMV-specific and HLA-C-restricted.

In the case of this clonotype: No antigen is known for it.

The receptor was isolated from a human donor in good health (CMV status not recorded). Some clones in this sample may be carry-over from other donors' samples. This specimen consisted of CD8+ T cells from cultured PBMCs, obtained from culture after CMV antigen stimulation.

The CDR3 DNA is TGCGCCAGCAGCCAAGGACCCGGCGGGGGGAATTCACCCCTCCACTTT. Its protein is CASSQGPGGGNSPLHF. V is TRBV4-3 and J is TRBJ1-6; the D gene is possibly TRBD1 (5 bases). Germline V gene lookup returns CDR1 LGHNA and CDR2 YSLEER. V shed 1 base and J shed 7 bases, with 14 bases lying between them. This CDR3 spans 16 amino acids.